The 20 T cell receptor beta chains reported below all come from one sample, sequenced in a study of T cells in Graves' hyperthyroidism and ophthalmopathy. From RNA transcripts, TCR beta CDR3 regions were amplified. Primed by the HTBI set, a first-round RT-PCR was run on the TCR CDR3. One entry per CDR3 protein results from TCRdb running MiXCR on the multiplex PCR reads. The sample has approximately 520,000 distinct CDR3 sequences; roughly 25% are singletons. The sequencing sample was made of blood. The receptors here all came from a woman aged 25 to 39 with Graves' ophthalmopathy.

This clonotype has at least ten counts. One junction end disagrees with the germline gene, perhaps due to a read error. The chain couples TRBV12-3 or TRBV12-4 to TRBJ1-2; the D is unclear. The CDR3 sequence is 13 residues long. In nucleotides, the CDR3 is TGTGCCAACAGTCCTGTCTTAGAAAGGGGCTACACCTTC. As protein: CANSPVLERGYTF.

This clonotype was observed a few times. The genes are TRBV12-3 or TRBV12-4 and TRBJ1-4; tentative D call: TRBD1 (6 bases). V shed 6 bases and J shed 8 bases, with 13 bases lying between them. CDR3 length: 13 residues. CDR3 amino acids: CASRTQGTEKLFF. CDR3 bases: TGTGCCAGCAGGACCCAGGGGACAGAAAAACTGTTTTTT.

The sample holds many counts of this clonotype. The chain has TRBV7-9 and TRBJ2-2; D not certain. V lost 6 bases to trimming and J lost 9 bases, with 5 bases between them. Germline values: CDR1 SEHNR, CDR2 FQNEAQ (reference sequence). The CDR3 runs to 10 residues. The CDR3 spells CASSWRELFF. The CDR3 nucleotides read TGTGCCAGCAGTTGGAGGGAGCTGTTTTTT. Full variable domain (rest looked up from reference TRBV7-9 and TRBJ2-2): DTGVSQNPRHKITKRGQNVTFRCDPISEHNRLYWYRQTLGQGPEFLTYFQNEAQLEKSRLLSDRFSAERPKGSFSTLEIQRTEQGDSAMYLCASSWRELFFGEGSRLTVL.

This clonotype was detected ten times or more. This rearrangement joins TRBV5-1 to TRBJ2-1; 7 nucleotides match TRBD1. This CDR3 spans 13 amino acids. V trimming: 1 base; J trimming: 7 bases; junction bases outside the gene matches: 2. Germline lookup yields CDR1 SGHRS and CDR2 YFSETQ. The CDR3 loop is CASSLRGLNEQFF. CDR3 nucleotide sequence: TGCGCCAGCAGCTTGAGGGGGCTGAATGAGCAGTTCTTC. The whole variable domain, remainder taken from reference TRBV5-1 and TRBJ2-1, is KAGVTQTPRYLIKTRGQQVTLSCSPISGHRSVSWYQQTPGQGLQFLFEYFSETQRNKGNFPGRFSGRQFSNSRSEMNVSTLELGDSALYLCASSLRGLNEQFFGPGTRLTVL.

This rearrangement joins TRBV7-2 to TRBJ2-5; either TRBD1 or TRBD2 may supply D (6 bases each). Trimming shortened V by 4 bases and J by 4 bases, and 16 bases separated the two germline ends. The germline CDR1 and CDR2 sequences are SGHTA and FQGNSA. CDR3 length: 15 amino acids. The CDR3 DNA follows: TGTGCCAGCAGCTGGTCCATGGGGGGCGGAGAGACCCAGTACTTC. This codes for CASSWSMGGGETQYF.

To note about this clonotype: Given the absence of the conserved phenylalanine or tryptophan at the CDR3 end, a read error is likely. No DNA is shown, since the ends of the CDR3 on it are uncertain; the CDR3 is the one TCRdb lists. The V gene is TRBV6-5, the J gene TRBJ1-2; the table names TRBD1, a call not compared with the DNA. From its first to its last residue, the CDR3 has 14 amino acids. Germline V gene sequence: CDR1 MNHEY, CDR2 SVGAGI. CDR3 residues: CASSYSPGDYGYRV.

The chain combines TRBV20-1 with TRBJ1-3, with unresolved D. V lost 4 bases to trimming and J lost 9 bases, with 10 bases between them. The CDR3 contains 11 residues. Germline V gene sequence: CDR1 DFQATT, CDR2 SNEGSKA (reference sequence). The CDR3 DNA follows: TGCAGTGCTATGGGCCGGACCACCATATATTTT. Protein: CSAMGRTTIYF.

This clonotype was observed a few times. The chain joins TRBV6-4 to TRBJ1-1; D is undetermined. Trimming shortened V by 0 bases and J by 1 base, and 12 bases separated the two germline ends. The CDR3 spans 16 residues. CDR1 MRHNA and CDR2 SNTAGT come from the germline V gene. The CDR3 DNA reads TGTGCCAGCAGTGACTCGACCAGGCAACCGAACACTGAAGCTTTCTTT. This translates into CASSDSTRQPNTEAFF.

CDR3 coding DNA: TGTGCCAGCAGTGAGGGTCAGGGTAAAGGATGGTACCAGCCCCAGCATTTT. It yields the protein CASSEGQGKGWYQPQHF. This sequence joins TRBV6-1 and TRBJ1-5; D is possibly TRBD1 (5 bases). The V and J ends lost 3 bases and 7 bases respectively, with 22 bases between them. The germline CDR1 and CDR2 sequences are MNHNS and SASEGT. The CDR3 consists of 17 residues.

This clonotype has a count of ten or more. The genes are TRBV24-1 and TRBJ2-2; TRBD2 is a possible D gene (6 bases). Trimming shortened V by 9 bases and J by 4 bases, and 17 bases separated the two germline ends. Looked up from germline, CDR1 is KGHDR and CDR2 is SFDVKD. This CDR3 region has 15 residues. The CDR3 sequence is CATGRGGDGTGELFF. CDR3 bases: TGTGCCACCGGTCGTGGAGGGGACGGCACCGGGGAGCTGTTTTTT.

The chain employs TRBV27 and TRBJ2-7; 9 nucleotides align to TRBD1. The CDR3 has 15 amino acids. CDR1 is MNHEY and CDR2 is SMNVEV in the germline V gene (reference sequence). V shed 7 bases, J shed 1 base, and the junction held 8 bases outside the gene matches. The CDR3 sequence is CASNTRDRVSYEQYF. DNA for the CDR3: TGTGCCAGCAACACCCGGGACAGGGTATCCTACGAGCAGTACTTC.

The chain combines TRBV5-1 with TRBJ1-2; possible D gene TRBD1, 5 bases. The CDR3 consists of 15 residues. In germline, CDR1 is SGHRS, CDR2 YFSETQ. The ends were cut back, 6 bases at V and 8 bases at J, with 23 bases in the middle. Here the CDR3 DNA reads TGCGCCAGCATCTCCATTGGGGAATTGGGGCAAGGCTACACCTTC. As protein: CASISIGELGQGYTF.

This clonotype was detected ten times or more. CDR3 coding DNA: TGTGCCAGCAGTTCACCCGGGACACCGAACACTGAAGCTTTCTTT. This translates into CASSSPGTPNTEAFF. V usage is TRBV12-3 or TRBV12-4 and J usage is TRBJ1-1; D is possibly TRBD1 (6 bases). The CDR3 runs to 15 residues. The V end was cut by 4 bases, the J end by 1 base, with 13 bases between.

This chain connects TRBV12-3 or TRBV12-4 to TRBJ1-3, with D tentatively TRBD1 (5 bases). V was shortened by 6 bases and J by 4 bases, with 10 bases between the two germline ends. This CDR3 spans 13 amino acids. This CDR3 is CASRGPQGNTIYF. CDR3 DNA: TGTGCCAGCAGGGGACCACAGGGAAACACCATATATTTT.

Ten or more counts support this clonotype. The rearrangement uses TRBV6-1 and TRBJ1-5, with a possible D match to TRBD1 (6 bases). Germline CDR1 reads MNHNS; CDR2 reads SASEGT. V lost 7 bases and J lost 4, with 11 bases in between. The CDR3 length is 13 residues. CDR3 nucleotides: TGTGCCAGCACGGACAGCATTAATCAGCCCCAGCATTTT. It is translated as CASTDSINQPQHF.

This clonotype has a handful of counts. This chain links TRBV21-1 with TRBJ2-2; the DNA was not compared with TRBD2, the D call given in the table. TRBV21-1 is deemed a pseudogene. CDR3 length equals 20 residues. Written as DNA, the CDR3 is TGTGCCAGCAGCGCCCCGACGTGGGCGGGGGACGTAGAGGAGTCCGGGGAGCTGTTTTTT. Its translation is CASSAPTWAGDVEESGELFF.

This clonotype was seen at least ten times. The J gene is TRBJ1-5, the V gene TRBV19, with 12 nucleotides matching TRBD1. CDR1 and CDR2 (germline): LNHDA, SQIVND (reference sequence). The V and J ends lost 6 bases and 1 base, in that order; junction bases with no gene match: 10. The CDR3 runs 18 residues. CDR3 bases: TGTGCCAGTAGAAAACCGGGACAGGGGGCTCTCAGCAATCAGCCCCAGCATTTT. Encoded protein: CASRKPGQGALSNQPQHF.

On this clonotype itself: This may arise from a read error, as a much more abundant clone is one base away. This chain uses TRBV20-1 with TRBJ2-7, with D maybe TRBD2 (5 bases). Germline-derived CDR1 and CDR2 are DFQATT and SNEGSKA (reference sequence). This CDR3 is 13 amino acids long. The CDR3 here is CSARGSGLYKQYF. CDR3 coding DNA: TGCAGTGCTAGAGGAAGCGGCCTCTACAAGCAGTACTTC.

This clonotype has at least ten counts. V and J are TRBV15 and TRBJ2-7, with D possibly being TRBD1 (7 bases). The CDR3 has 13 residues. V shed 3 bases and J shed 8 bases, with 14 bases lying between them. Looked up from germline, CDR1 is LNHNV and CDR2 is YYDKDF (reference sequence). CDR3 sequence: CATSSRQGGKQYF. DNA for the CDR3: TGTGCCACCAGCAGCCGACAGGGAGGCAAGCAGTACTTC.

This chain links TRBV3-1 with TRBJ2-5; D gene unclear. The V gene's germline CDR1 is LGHDT and CDR2 YNNKEL (reference sequence). V shed 4 bases and J shed 0 bases, with 12 bases lying between them. This CDR3 comprises 15 residues. The CDR3 is CASSLTKRNQETQYF. The CDR3 DNA sequence: TGTGCCAGCAGCCTAACAAAGCGAAACCAAGAGACCCAGTACTTC.